A selection of T cell receptor beta chains follows, all from one sample in a study of blood T cells in healthy people across ages. TCRdb redid the calling of the 5' RACE reads with MiXCR, one entry per CDR3 protein. The sample lists more than 700,000 distinct CDR3 sequences, approximately 55% seen once, with under 50% in the top ten. Specimen: blood. These receptors were collected from a man at least 80 years old in good health. The CDR3 runs from the conserved cysteine through the conserved F or W. Each record gives: J gene, V gene, D gene, clone size, CDR3 protein, CDR3 DNA. The D gene is left open where the match is weak. Clone sizes are given selectively: once, few, many, or a class where the clone is expanded.

j_call: TRBJ2-3; v_call: TRBV7-9; d_call: TRBD2; clone_size: -; cdr3_aa: CASRFAGGADTQYF; cdr3_nt: TGTGCCAGCCGCTTCGCGGGAGGTGCAGATACGCAGTATTTT
j_call: TRBJ2-1; v_call: TRBV5-1; d_call: -; clone_size: -; cdr3_aa: CASSPGRAAANYNEQFF; cdr3_nt: TGCGCCAGCAGTCCGGGACGAGCGGCCGCAAACTACAATGAGCAGTTCTTC
j_call: TRBJ2-1; v_call: TRBV5-1; d_call: TRBD1; clone_size: -; cdr3_aa: CASSSTGTGAYEQFF; cdr3_nt: TGCGCCAGCAGCTCGACCGGGACAGGGGCATATGAGCAGTTCTTC
j_call: TRBJ1-4; v_call: TRBV29-1; d_call: -; clone_size: few; cdr3_aa: CSAGLGEKLFF; cdr3_nt: TGCAGCGCCGGGCTAGGTGAAAAACTGTTTTTT
j_call: TRBJ2-7; v_call: TRBV4-2; d_call: -; clone_size: few; cdr3_aa: CASSPKDSLSYEQYF; cdr3_nt: TGTGCCAGCAGCCCCAAGGACAGTCTCTCCTACGAGCAGTACTTC
j_call: TRBJ2-3; v_call: TRBV7-2; d_call: -; clone_size: few; cdr3_aa: CASSLGGSGGTDTQYF; cdr3_nt: TGTGCCAGCAGCTTAGGTGGTAGCGGAGGGACAGATACGCAGTATTTT
j_call: TRBJ1-5; v_call: TRBV18; d_call: -; clone_size: -; cdr3_aa: CASSGPDGWQPQHF; cdr3_nt: TGTGCCAGCTCGGGACCGGACGGGTGGCAGCCCCAGCATTTT
j_call: TRBJ2-3; v_call: TRBV28; d_call: TRBD2; clone_size: -; cdr3_aa: CASSLDGRGDTQYF; cdr3_nt: TGTGCCAGCAGTTTAGACGGGAGGGGCGATACGCAGTATTTT
j_call: TRBJ2-2; v_call: TRBV29-1; d_call: TRBD2; clone_size: -; cdr3_aa: CNGLAGGWGGELFF; cdr3_nt: TGCAACGGACTAGCGGGAGGCTGGGGAGGGGAGCTGTTTTTT
j_call: TRBJ2-1; v_call: TRBV5-8; d_call: TRBD1; clone_size: few; cdr3_aa: CASSGWTGGSYNEQFF; cdr3_nt: TGTGCCAGCAGCGGCTGGACAGGCGGCTCCTACAATGAGCAGTTCTTC
j_call: TRBJ2-5; v_call: TRBV20-1; d_call: TRBD2; clone_size: -; cdr3_aa: CSARAGTSGLQYF; cdr3_nt: TGCAGTGCTAGAGCTGGGACTAGCGGTCTTCAGTACTTC
j_call: TRBJ2-1; v_call: TRBV5-1; d_call: -; clone_size: -; cdr3_aa: CASSLAATNSYNEQFF; cdr3_nt: TGCGCCAGCAGCTTGGCCGCGACCAACTCCTACAATGAGCAGTTCTTC
j_call: TRBJ2-7; v_call: TRBV7-2; d_call: -; clone_size: few; cdr3_aa: CASSLASTGRLIEQYF; cdr3_nt: TGTGCCAGCAGCTTAGCGTCCACCGGACGCCTAATCGAGCAGTACTTC
j_call: TRBJ1-5; v_call: TRBV4-1; d_call: -; clone_size: -; cdr3_aa: CASSWREGPRFYQPQHF; cdr3_nt: TGCGCCAGCAGCTGGCGGGAGGGCCCTCGCTTTTATCAGCCCCAGCATTTT
j_call: TRBJ2-1; v_call: TRBV7-2; d_call: TRBD2; clone_size: few; cdr3_aa: CASSHEREVYEQFF; cdr3_nt: TGTGCCAGCAGCCACGAGCGGGAGGTCTATGAGCAGTTCTTC
j_call: TRBJ2-1; v_call: TRBV7-2; d_call: TRBD2; clone_size: once; cdr3_aa: CASSFRGLAVREQFF; cdr3_nt: TGTGCCAGCAGCTTCCGGGGACTAGCGGTAAGGGAGCAGTTCTTC
j_call: TRBJ2-7; v_call: TRBV12-5; d_call: -; clone_size: -; cdr3_aa: CASDSGSSYNEQYF; cdr3_nt: TGTGCTAGTGACTCCGGGAGCTCCTACAATGAGCAGTACTTC
j_call: TRBJ2-1; v_call: TRBV11-2; d_call: TRBD2; clone_size: -; cdr3_aa: CASSFSPGGRVNGQFF; cdr3_nt: TGCGCCAGCAGCTTCAGCCCCGGCGGGAGGGTGAATGGACAGTTCTTC
j_call: TRBJ2-2; v_call: TRBV2; d_call: TRBD2; clone_size: once; cdr3_aa: CASSEEGLDTGELFF; cdr3_nt: TGTGCCAGCAGCGAGGAGGGACTAGACACCGGGGAGCTGTTTTTT
j_call: TRBJ2-4; v_call: TRBV6-6; d_call: -; clone_size: few; cdr3_aa: CASSYPGAGLAKNIQYF; cdr3_nt: TGTGCCAGCAGTTACCCGGGCGCGGGGCTAGCCAAAAACATTCAGTACTTC
j_call: TRBJ2-7; v_call: TRBV14; d_call: -; clone_size: -; cdr3_aa: CASSQDYGVTYEQYF; cdr3_nt: TGTGCCAGCAGCCAAGACTACGGTGTTACCTACGAGCAGTACTTC
j_call: TRBJ2-1; v_call: TRBV6-5; d_call: TRBD1; clone_size: -; cdr3_aa: CASSYGTGTPYNEQFF; cdr3_nt: TGTGCCAGCAGTTACGGGACAGGGACCCCTTACAATGAGCAGTTCTTC
j_call: TRBJ1-1; v_call: TRBV5-1; d_call: TRBD1; clone_size: -; cdr3_aa: CASSLDPRPGGNTEAFF; cdr3_nt: TGCGCCAGCAGCTTGGATCCCCGGCCAGGGGGGAACACTGAAGCTTTCTTT
j_call: TRBJ2-7; v_call: TRBV7-9; d_call: TRBD2; clone_size: -; cdr3_aa: CASTVSGSRGDEQYF; cdr3_nt: TGTGCCAGCACCGTTAGCGGGAGCAGGGGAGACGAGCAGTACTTC
j_call: TRBJ2-7; v_call: TRBV27; d_call: TRBD2; clone_size: -; cdr3_aa: CASSSGLAGVGQQYF; cdr3_nt: TGTGCCAGCAGTTCGGGACTAGCGGGAGTAGGACAGCAGTACTTC
j_call: TRBJ1-1; v_call: TRBV29-1; d_call: -; clone_size: few; cdr3_aa: CSVEGTRNTEAFF; cdr3_nt: TGCAGCGTTGAGGGCACCAGAAACACTGAAGCTTTCTTT
j_call: TRBJ2-7; v_call: TRBV7-2; d_call: -; clone_size: -; cdr3_aa: CASSPWQGYEQYF; cdr3_nt: TGTGCCAGCAGCCCATGGCAGGGCTACGAGCAGTACTTC
j_call: TRBJ2-7; v_call: TRBV20-1; d_call: -; clone_size: -; cdr3_aa: CSATLQGWSYEQYF; cdr3_nt: TGCAGTGCAACTCTACAGGGATGGAGCTACGAGCAGTACTTC
j_call: TRBJ2-7; v_call: TRBV2; d_call: TRBD2; clone_size: -; cdr3_aa: CASSEAGGRVEQYF; cdr3_nt: TGTGCCAGCAGTGAAGCTGGCGGGAGGGTCGAGCAGTACTTC
j_call: TRBJ2-5; v_call: TRBV6-2/TRBV6-3; d_call: -; clone_size: -; cdr3_aa: CASSYRGAKETQYF; cdr3_nt: TGTGCCAGCAGTTACCGGGGGGCGAAAGAGACCCAGTACTTC
j_call: TRBJ2-6; v_call: TRBV12-3/TRBV12-4; d_call: TRBD2; clone_size: few; cdr3_aa: CASSLVPLSSGLLSGANVLTF; cdr3_nt: TGTGCCAGCAGTTTGGTTCCGCTGTCTAGCGGGCTACTCTCTGGGGCCAACGTCCTGACTTTC
j_call: TRBJ2-3; v_call: TRBV11-2; d_call: -; clone_size: -; cdr3_aa: CASSPIRLGTDTQYF; cdr3_nt: TGTGCCAGCAGCCCGATTCGACTGGGTACAGATACGCAGTATTTT
j_call: TRBJ2-7; v_call: TRBV29-1; d_call: TRBD1; clone_size: few; cdr3_aa: CSVGVGQSYEQYF; cdr3_nt: TGCAGCGTCGGAGTGGGACAGTCCTACGAGCAGTACTTC
j_call: TRBJ2-1; v_call: TRBV27; d_call: -; clone_size: few; cdr3_aa: CATNRVWGYNEQFF; cdr3_nt: TGTGCCACCAACAGGGTGTGGGGTTACAATGAGCAGTTCTTC
j_call: TRBJ2-1; v_call: TRBV2; d_call: -; clone_size: few; cdr3_aa: CASSDGGTVSEQFF; cdr3_nt: TGTGCCAGCAGTGACGGGGGCACAGTAAGTGAGCAGTTCTTC
j_call: TRBJ2-1; v_call: TRBV7-3; d_call: -; clone_size: -; cdr3_aa: CASSLGPPSYNEQFF; cdr3_nt: TGTGCCAGCAGCTTAGGACCCCCATCCTACAATGAGCAGTTCTTC
j_call: TRBJ2-5; v_call: TRBV12-3/TRBV12-4; d_call: TRBD1; clone_size: -; cdr3_aa: CASSIRTGPQETQYF; cdr3_nt: TGTGCCAGCAGTATCCGGACAGGCCCCCAAGAGACCCAGTACTTC
j_call: TRBJ1-2; v_call: TRBV12-3/TRBV12-4; d_call: -; clone_size: -; cdr3_aa: CASSHLGGRTSNYGYTF; cdr3_nt: TGTGCCAGCAGCCACCTCGGCGGACGGACCTCTAACTATGGCTACACCTTC
j_call: TRBJ1-2; v_call: TRBV15; d_call: -; clone_size: -; cdr3_aa: CATRGLNYGYTF; cdr3_nt: TGTGCCACCAGGGGACTTAACTATGGCTACACCTTC
j_call: TRBJ2-1; v_call: TRBV5-1; d_call: TRBD2; clone_size: -; cdr3_aa: CASSAGTSVYNEQFF; cdr3_nt: TGCGCCAGCAGCGCCGGGACTAGCGTATACAATGAGCAGTTCTTC
j_call: TRBJ1-2; v_call: TRBV5-1; d_call: -; clone_size: few; cdr3_aa: CASSLAGPGLNLHGYTF; cdr3_nt: TGCGCCAGCAGCTTGGCCGGGCCAGGCCTCAATCTCCATGGCTACACCTTC
j_call: TRBJ1-2; v_call: TRBV28; d_call: -; clone_size: -; cdr3_aa: CASNIGGTNYGYTF; cdr3_nt: TGTGCCAGCAATATAGGGGGAACTAACTATGGCTACACCTTC
j_call: TRBJ2-7; v_call: TRBV5-1; d_call: -; clone_size: -; cdr3_aa: CASSLGTKLDEQYF; cdr3_nt: TGCGCCAGCAGCTTGGGGACCAAGTTAGACGAGCAGTACTTC
j_call: TRBJ2-3; v_call: TRBV29-1; d_call: -; clone_size: -; cdr3_aa: CSVELRREDTQYF; cdr3_nt: TGCAGCGTTGAATTACGACGGGAGGATACGCAGTATTTT
j_call: TRBJ2-6; v_call: TRBV5-1; d_call: -; clone_size: -; cdr3_aa: CASSSSGPSGANVLTF; cdr3_nt: TGCGCCAGCAGCTCCTCAGGGCCCTCTGGGGCCAACGTCCTGACTTTC
j_call: TRBJ2-1; v_call: TRBV2; d_call: TRBD2; clone_size: -; cdr3_aa: CASSEYLAGVNEQFF; cdr3_nt: TGTGCCAGCAGTGAGTACCTAGCGGGAGTGAATGAGCAGTTCTTC
j_call: TRBJ2-1; v_call: TRBV9; d_call: -; clone_size: -; cdr3_aa: CASSVDWQEQFF; cdr3_nt: TGTGCCAGCAGTGTCGACTGGCAAGAGCAGTTCTTC
j_call: TRBJ2-3; v_call: TRBV6-5; d_call: -; clone_size: few; cdr3_aa: CASSYPKPRLSGTSTDTQYF; cdr3_nt: TGTGCCAGCAGTTACCCTAAACCTCGGCTTAGCGGAACTAGCACAGATACGCAGTATTTT
j_call: TRBJ2-5; v_call: TRBV5-5; d_call: TRBD2; clone_size: -; cdr3_aa: CASSLDPAGGVQETQYF; cdr3_nt: TGTGCCAGCAGCTTGGATCCAGCGGGGGGGGTTCAAGAGACCCAGTACTTC
j_call: TRBJ1-5; v_call: TRBV20-1; d_call: -; clone_size: -; cdr3_aa: CSAPREYNQPQHF; cdr3_nt: TGCAGTGCTCCCCGGGAGTACAATCAGCCCCAGCATTTT
j_call: TRBJ2-7; v_call: TRBV9; d_call: -; clone_size: few; cdr3_aa: CASSVVGLLGNEQYF; cdr3_nt: TGTGCCAGCAGCGTAGTTGGCCTCCTCGGCAATGAGCAGTACTTC
j_call: TRBJ2-1; v_call: TRBV5-1; d_call: TRBD2; clone_size: few; cdr3_aa: CASSYASGRASEQFF; cdr3_nt: TGCGCCAGCAGCTATGCTAGCGGTCGGGCGAGTGAGCAGTTCTTC